Listed here are 17 T cell receptor beta chains from one sample, sequenced in a study of beta chain features in type 1 diabetes. Findings and caveats of the study: Shortening of TCRB CDR3s, moderate but significant, appeared in all four CD4+ subsets of Type 1 diabetes patients.

Expressed TCRB transcripts got sequenced, as all isolated RNA was reverse transcribed. This table comes from immunoSEQ multiplex PCR, and its TCRdb copy is limited to in-frame clones, with some not included. There are more than 550,000 clones in the sample; more than 13% occur only once, and just under 0.04% lies in the top ten. No cognate antigen is known for these TCRs. The sequenced sample was naive CD4+ T cells from blood. All receptors derive from a young man with type 1 diabetes.

Only a few counts were recorded for this clone. The chain carries TRBV7-2 and TRBJ1-1, with D unclear. This CDR3 contains 13 residues. Germline CDR1 SGHTA, CDR2 FQGNSA. V lost 6 bases and J lost 1, with 9 bases in between. CDR3 amino acids: CASRQDGNTEAFF. The CDR3 nucleotides read TGTGCCAGCAGACAAGACGGGAACACTGAAGCTTTCTTT.

This chain uses TRBV6-5 with TRBJ2-4; no clear D. V gave up 6 bases and J gave up 0 bases, with 9 bases separating them. Germline assignment: CDR1 MNHEY and CDR2 SVGAGI. The CDR3 is 14 amino acids. CDR3 bases: TGTGCCAGCAGGTTTAACTTAGCCAAAAACATTCAGTACTTC. It translates to CASRFNLAKNIQYF.

This clone has just a few counts. The chain links TRBV21-1 to TRBJ2-5; TRBD2 is taken as the D call from the table, unchecked against the DNA. TRBV21-1 is a pseudogene. The length of the CDR3 is 16 residues. The CDR3, as DNA: TGTGCCAGCAGCAAAAACCCTGCGAGAGCCAAAGAGACCCAGTACTTC. Translation: CASSKNPARAKETQYF.

This clone was counted a few times. The rearrangement uses TRBV5-1 and TRBJ2-7; D is unclear. Trimming cost V 2 bases and J 0 bases, with 12 bases left between them. The CDR3 runs 15 residues. Germline V CDR1 and CDR2: SGHRS, YFSETQ. This CDR3 is CASSLARKSSYEQYF. The CDR3 bases are TGCGCCAGCAGCTTAGCGCGGAAGAGCTCCTACGAGCAGTACTTC.

This sequence joins TRBV7-2 and TRBJ2-2; D remains ambiguous. Germline V CDR1 and CDR2: SGHTA, FQGNSA. V dropped 3 bases and J dropped 6 bases, with 5 bases sitting between them. This CDR3 comprises 12 residues. This CDR3 reads CASSFGSGELFF. The CDR3 region has the DNA TGTGCCAGCAGCTTCGGTTCCGGGGAGCTGTTTTTT. Supplemented by reference TRBV7-2 and TRBJ2-2, the full variable domain reads GAGVSQSPSNKVTEKGKDVELRCDPISGHTALYWYRQSLGQGLEFLIYFQGNSAPDKSGLPSDRFSAERTGGSVSTLTIQRTQQEDSAVYLCASSFGSGELFFGEGSRLTVL.

This chain uses TRBV6-8 with TRBJ1-3; D is unclear. The CDR3 is made up of 10 amino acids. Trimming removed 7 bases at V and 10 bases at J, with 8 bases between. The germline gives CDR1 MNHGY, CDR2 SAAAGT. The CDR3 coding sequence is TGTGCCAGCATCTGTTTTACCATATATTTT. It encodes CASICFTIYF.

The V gene is TRBV2, the J gene TRBJ2-3, with D possibly being TRBD1 or TRBD2 (6 bases each). The CDR3 has 15 amino acids. Germline V gene sequence: CDR1 SNHLY, CDR2 FYNNEI. Deletions cut 7 bases from V and 1 base from J, with 15 bases between. The CDR3 coding sequence is TGTGCCAGCACCTACATGAGGGGGGGCACAGATACGCAGTATTTT. Encoded protein: CASTYMRGGTDTQYF.

This clone has only a few counts. J is TRBJ2-1 and V is TRBV11-2, with 11 bases aligning to TRBD2. V shed 4 bases, J shed 7 bases, and the junction held 6 bases outside the gene matches. This CDR3 is 15 amino acids long. Germline CDR1 SGHAT, CDR2 FQNNGV. The CDR3 spells CASSSTSGIMNEQFF. DNA for the CDR3: TGTGCCAGCAGCTCGACTAGCGGGATAATGAATGAGCAGTTCTTC.

This clone was recorded a few times. The V call is TRBV29-1, the J call TRBJ1-1; 12 nucleotides match TRBD1. The CDR3 runs to 14 residues. Germline V gene sequence: CDR1 SQVTM, CDR2 ANQGSEA. V was pared by 6 bases and J by 1 base, with 3 bases of the junction left unmatched. The CDR3 DNA sequence: TGCAGCGTGGGACAGGGGGCCGAGAACACTGAAGCTTTCTTT. Protein product: CSVGQGAENTEAFF.

CDR3 DNA: TGTGCCAGCAGCTTCGGACAGTTCACAGATACGCAGTATTTT. Translation: CASSFGQFTDTQYF. The chain employs TRBV7-6 and TRBJ2-3; D may be TRBD1 (6 bases). The V end was cut by 3 bases, the J end by 2 bases, with 9 bases between. The CDR3 runs to 14 residues. The germline gives CDR1 SGHVS, CDR2 FNYEAQ.

V usage is TRBV14 and J usage is TRBJ2-7; D not resolved. Germline V gene sequence: CDR1 SGHDN, CDR2 FVKESK. Between the trimmed V and J ends, which lost 1 base and 1 base, there was a span of 11 bases. This CDR3 spans 15 amino acids. CDR3 residues: CASSQVVGRSYEQYF. The DNA of the CDR3 is TGTGCCAGCAGCCAAGTGGTAGGCAGATCCTACGAGCAGTACTTC.

The chain's CDR3 is CASRAADPSYGYTF. CDR3 in DNA: TGTGCCAGCAGGGCAGCCGACCCTAGTTATGGCTACACCTTC. The chain employs TRBV9 and TRBJ1-2; D gene uncertain. The CDR3 loop spans 14 amino acids. V lost 5 bases to trimming and J lost 5 bases, with 16 bases between them. Germline V gives CDR1 SGDLS, CDR2 YYNGEE.

A few counts support this clone. The V call is TRBV30, the J call TRBJ2-3; maybe TRBD2 (6 bases). Per germline, CDR1 GTSNPN and CDR2 SVGIG (reference sequence). Trimming removed 3 bases from V and 4 bases from J, with 23 bases in between. The CDR3 length is 17 residues. CDR3 sequence reads: CAWSQTDYPLSADTQYF. CDR3 coding DNA: TGTGCCTGGAGCCAAACGGACTACCCTCTCTCCGCAGATACGCAGTATTTT. Drawing the rest from reference TRBV30 and TRBJ2-3, the complete variable domain is SQTIHQWPATLVQPVGSPLSLECTVEGTSNPNLYWYRQAAGRGLQLLFYSVGIGQISSEVPQNLSASRPQDRQFILSSKKLLLSDSGFYLCAWSQTDYPLSADTQYFGPGTRLTVL.

This clone was detected a few times. V usage is TRBV2 and J usage is TRBJ2-1; TRBD2 agrees at 13 bases. Germline V gene sequence: CDR1 SNHLY, CDR2 FYNNEI. V shed 6 bases and J 7 bases; nucleotides not matched to a gene: 6. This CDR3 is 15 amino acids long. The CDR3 is CASSQLAGGLNEQFF. In nucleotides, the CDR3 is TGTGCCAGCAGCCAACTAGCGGGGGGGCTAAATGAGCAGTTCTTC. The whole variable domain, filled in from reference TRBV2 and TRBJ2-1, reads EPEVTQTPSHQVTQMGQEVILRCVPISNHLYFYWYRQILGQKVEFLVSFYNNEISEKSEIFDDQFSVERPDGSNFTLKIRSTKLEDSAMYFCASSQLAGGLNEQFFGPGTRLTVL.

This clone was observed a handful of times. The chain has TRBV7-2 and TRBJ2-1; D remains unclear. CDR3 length: 16 residues. Germline V CDR1 and CDR2: SGHTA, FQGNSA. The V end was cut by 5 bases, the J end by 0 bases, with 14 bases between. The CDR3 is CASSIESSSSYNEQFF. DNA for the CDR3: TGTGCCAGCAGCATCGAGAGCTCTAGCTCCTACAATGAGCAGTTCTTC.

This chain links TRBV7-2 with TRBJ1-5; 9 bases fit TRBD1. This CDR3 contains 14 residues. Trimming removed 4 bases from V and 7 bases from J; junction bases left unmatched: 5. The V gene's germline CDR1 is SGHTA and CDR2 FQGNSA. Here the CDR3 reads CASSSQGARQPQHF. The CDR3 bases are TGTGCCAGCAGCTCACAGGGGGCGAGGCAGCCCCAGCATTTT.

This clone has just a few counts. This rearrangement joins TRBV5-1 to TRBJ1-2; D not resolved. Trimming took off 0 bases at V and 3 bases at J, with 9 bases between the two ends. Germline V lookup: CDR1 SGHRS, CDR2 YFSETQ. The CDR3 has 14 residues. The CDR3 is CASSLEGVDYGYTF. CDR3 DNA: TGCGCCAGCAGCTTGGAGGGTGTGGACTATGGCTACACCTTC.